Presented here are 10 T cell receptor beta chains from one specimen sequenced in a study of T-cell reconstitution after alpha-beta-depleted transplantation in children. As it was prepared, the TCRbeta library received unique molecular identifiers. A single record per CDR3 protein comes from TCRdb applying MiXCR to the PCR reads. The repertoire includes about 640,000 distinct CDR3 sequences, 16% of them detected once, and 1.1% sits in the top ten. Source: PBMCs from the stem cell graft donor, taken from the stem cell graft. The receptors were gathered from a human donor who donated a stem cell graft to a child with acute myeloid leukemia.

As to this clonotype: This sequence may be a read error, since a much larger clone differs from it by one base. The chain uses TRBV29-1 and TRBJ1-6; D is possibly TRBD1 (5 bases). Germline lookup yields CDR1 SQVTM and CDR2 ANQGSEA. The CDR3 spans 13 residues. The CDR3 is CSAKAGDNSPHHF. CDR3 in DNA: TGCAGCGCAAAAGCGGGGGATAATTCACCCCACCACTTT. The whole variable domain, remainder taken from reference TRBV29-1 and TRBJ1-6, is SAVISQKPSRDICQRGTSLTIQCQVDSQVTMMFWYRQQPGQSLTLIATANQGSEATYESGFVIDKFPISRPNLTFSTLTVSNMSPEDSSIYLCSAKAGDNSPHHFGNGTRLTVT.

This clonotype has a count of ten or more. The chain has TRBV29-1 and TRBJ2-1; D perhaps matches TRBD2 (6 bases). Trimming stripped 7 bases from V and 0 bases from J, with 16 bases between. Germline V gives CDR1 SQVTM, CDR2 ANQGSEA. This CDR3 region has 15 residues. CDR3 in DNA: TGCAGCGCCCACGCGGGACTGAGCTCCTACAATGAGCAGTTCTTC. Amino acids: CSAHAGLSSYNEQFF.

This clonotype has only a few counts. This chain uses TRBV10-1 with TRBJ1-1, with a weak D call TRBD1 (6 bases). The V and J ends lost 7 bases and 4 bases respectively, with 16 bases between them. CDR3 length equals 14 residues. Looked up from germline, CDR1 is WNHNN and CDR2 is SYGVQD (reference sequence). The CDR3 spells CASILWQGCTEAFF. DNA for the CDR3: TGCGCCAGCATCCTTTGGCAGGGGTGCACTGAAGCTTTCTTT.

In its sample, this clonotype was seen many times. The chain joins TRBV29-1 to TRBJ1-2; TRBD1 agrees at 7 bases. V shed 3 bases, J shed 8 bases, and the junction held 6 bases outside the gene matches. CDR3 size: 12 residues. Germline lookup yields CDR1 SQVTM and CDR2 ANQGSEA. The CDR3: CSVDRGAPGYTF. CDR3 DNA sequence: TGCAGCGTTGACAGGGGGGCGCCAGGCTACACCTTC.

Notes on this clonotype: An end of the junction does not agree with germline; a read error may underlie this. The chain joins TRBV12-3 or TRBV12-4 to TRBJ2-2, with D perhaps matching TRBD2 (5 bases). The CDR3 is 14 amino acids. CDR3 bases: TGTGCCAGCAGCATCCCCCCGAACACCGGGGAGCTGCTTTTT. Translated: CASSIPPNTGELLF.

This chain joins TRBV7-3 and TRBJ2-6, with TRBD2 identical over 9 bases. The junction had 10 bases not matched to a gene; V was cut back by 3 bases and J by 4 bases. The CDR3 has 18 residues. Germline values: CDR1 SGHTA, CDR2 FQGTGA. CDR3 DNA sequence: TGTGCCAGCAGCTTCGGTTTCCAGCGGGGGGCCGGGGCCAACGTCCTGACTTTC. Translation gives CASSFGFQRGAGANVLTF.

Ten or more counts support this clonotype. The rearrangement uses TRBV10-3 and TRBJ2-3; 7 positions match TRBD1. The CDR3 spans 14 residues. Germline lookup yields CDR1 ENHRY and CDR2 SYGVKD. J was trimmed by 2 bases and V by 5 bases; bases with no gene match: 4. CDR3 bases: TGTGCCATCAGTTGGACAGGCCCCACAGATACGCAGTATTTT. It specifies CAISWTGPTDTQYF.

Ten or more counts support this clonotype. The J gene is TRBJ1-2, the V gene TRBV6-4; the D gene is possibly TRBD1 (5 bases). From germline, CDR1 is MRHNA and CDR2 SNTAGT. The CDR3 totals 13 residues. Trimming removed 4 bases at V and 8 bases at J, with 14 bases between. CDR3 residues: CASSAGPTGGYTF. The CDR3 DNA follows: TGTGCCAGCAGTGCGGGACCGACTGGGGGCTACACCTTC.

This clonotype was seen more than once but under ten times. The rearrangement joins TRBV25-1 to TRBJ2-2; 11 bases fit TRBD1. V was pared by 6 bases and J by 4 bases, with 7 bases of the junction left unmatched. The CDR3 loop spans 16 amino acids. Germline V lookup: CDR1 MGHDK, CDR2 SYGVNS. This chain's CDR3 is CASRSPGTGGTGELFF. Here the CDR3 DNA reads TGTGCCAGCAGGAGCCCCGGGACAGGGGGCACCGGGGAGCTGTTTTTT.

V and J are TRBV20-1 and TRBJ1-4; the match to TRBD1 covers 7 bases. Germline CDR1 and CDR2: DFQATT and SNEGSKA (reference sequence). With 0 bases clipped from V and 6 bases from J, the junction kept 4 bases outside the gene matches. This CDR3 has 14 amino acids. CDR3 sequence reads: CSARDHQGDEKLFF. The DNA for the CDR3 is TGCAGTGCTAGAGATCATCAGGGGGATGAAAAACTGTTTTTT.